This T cell receptor (beta chain) was recorded in a study of cytomegalovirus exposure and HLA in healthy donors. The germline CDR1 and CDR2 sequences are SEHNR and FQNEAQ (reference sequence). There are 13 residues in the CDR3. Primers: 60 Vbeta forward and 13 Jbeta reverse. Here immunoSEQ multiplex PCR was the method, and the copy in TCRdb shows in-frame clones only, minus some. Of about 300,000 clones in the sample, roughly 85% were seen once. Remarks on this clone: One junction end does not reproduce the germline sequence, and a read error may be involved.

This sequence originates from a man in his forties or fifties in good health and CMV-seropositive. Source material: PBMCs. The genes are TRBV7-9 and TRBJ1-1, with D possibly TRBD1 on 5 matching bases. DNA for the CDR3: TGTTCCAGCAGCTTCACAGGGAACACTGAAGCTTTCTTT. Protein product: CSSSFTGNTEAFF.